The 12 T cell receptor beta chains given below trace back to one sample, sequenced in a study of blood T cell repertoires in COVID-19. Data came from immunoSEQ multiplex PCR; TCRdb stores just in-frame clones and leaves some out. The sample shows 250,000 to 300,000 clones, almost 85% of them seen only once. The sequencing input was peripheral blood. The origin of the receptors is a man in his fifties or sixties with active or convalescent COVID-19.

V gene TRBV7-9 combines with J gene TRBJ1-3, with D maybe TRBD1 (6 bases). The ends were cut back, 3 bases at V and 4 bases at J, with 13 bases in the middle. The CDR3 contains 15 residues. Germline-derived CDR1 and CDR2 are SEHNR and FQNEAQ (reference sequence). DNA of the CDR3: TGTGCCAGCAGCTTTGGGGGGGCGGAAGGAAACACCATATATTTT. Its translation: CASSFGGAEGNTIYF.

The sample holds one count of this clone. The chain employs TRBV30 and TRBJ1-2; D remains unclear. CDR1 GTSNPN and CDR2 SVGIG come from the germline V gene (reference sequence). The CDR3 consists of 14 residues. V lost 0 bases and J lost 1, with 9 bases in between. The CDR3 loop is CAWSVQRFNYGYTF. DNA for the CDR3: TGTGCCTGGAGTGTGCAACGGTTTAACTATGGCTACACCTTC.

This chain links TRBV5-1 with TRBJ2-3, with a weak D call TRBD2 (6 bases). The CDR3 sequence is 17 residues long. The germline V gene encodes CDR1 SGHRS and CDR2 YFSETQ. The V end lost 0 bases, the J end lost 0 bases, and 14 bases lay between the germline ends. CDR3 amino acids: CASSLAGVAASTDTQYF. CDR3 sequence (DNA): TGCGCCAGCAGCTTGGCCGGGGTAGCGGCTAGCACAGATACGCAGTATTTT.

The gene calls are TRBV7-9 and TRBJ1-1, with TRBD1 as a possible D gene (5 bases). V lost 3 bases to trimming and J lost 0 bases, with 11 bases between them. Germline V gene data show CDR1 as SEHNR and CDR2 as FQNEAQ (reference sequence). CDR3 length: 15 amino acids. CDR3 nucleotide sequence: TGTGCCAGCAGCTTTGGGGGGACCTTGAACACTGAAGCTTTCTTT. Protein product: CASSFGGTLNTEAFF.

About this clone: It is unclear where the CDR3 begins or ends on the DNA, so no DNA is shown, and the CDR3 is as TCRdb lists it. This rearrangement joins TRBV9 to TRBJ2-4; TRBD1 is taken as the D call from the table, unchecked against the DNA. CDR1 and CDR2 from the germline V gene are SGDLS and YYNGEE. The CDR3 is made up of 13 amino acids, end residues included. The CDR3 sequence: CASSVGQGAGKYF.

This clone has just one count. This sequence joins TRBV13 and TRBJ2-3; 16 bases line up with TRBD2. The junction had 5 bases not matched to a gene; V was cut back by 5 bases and J by 6 bases. The CDR3 consists of 16 residues. Germline-derived CDR1 and CDR2 are PRHDT and FYEKMQ (reference sequence). CDR3 amino acids: CASSPGLAGGVDTQYF. The DNA for the CDR3 is TGTGCCAGCAGCCCGGGACTAGCGGGAGGGGTTGATACGCAGTATTTT.

The genes are TRBV18 and TRBJ2-7; D is undetermined. The CDR3 has 12 residues. From germline, CDR1 is KGHSH and CDR2 LQKENI. V lost 5 bases to trimming and J lost 3 bases, with 8 bases between them. The CDR3 protein is CASSSNSYEQYF. In DNA form, the CDR3 reads TGTGCCAGCTCATCAAACAGCTACGAGCAGTACTTC. Supplemented by reference TRBV18 and TRBJ2-7, the full variable domain reads NAGVMQNPRHLVRRRGQEARLRCSPMKGHSHVYWYRQLPEEGLKFMVYLQKENIIDESGMPKERFSAEFPKEGPSILRIQQVVRGDSAAYFCASSSNSYEQYFGPGTRLTVT.

CDR3 nucleotide sequence: TGTGCCTGGAGTCTGGGGGGGCTGAGCACTGAAGCTTTCTTT. Its translation: CAWSLGGLSTEAFF. V and J are TRBV30 and TRBJ1-1; a possible D gene is TRBD1 (6 bases). The germline gives CDR1 GTSNPN, CDR2 SVGIG (reference sequence). Trimming pared 2 bases from V and 4 bases from J, leaving 14 bases between. The CDR3 loop spans 14 amino acids.

The V call is TRBV5-1, the J call TRBJ2-5; the D gene is possibly TRBD1 (6 bases). Germline CDR1 reads SGHRS; CDR2 reads YFSETQ. V lost 4 bases to trimming and J lost 5 bases, with 15 bases between them. There are 14 residues in the CDR3. The DNA of the CDR3 is TGCGCCAGCAGCAAGGACAGCAGGTCGGAGACCCAGTACTTC. Translated: CASSKDSRSETQYF.

The genes are TRBV7-8 and TRBJ2-5; the match to TRBD1 covers 7 bases. After removal of 5 bases from V and 2 bases from J, the junction contained 2 bases not matched to a gene. Germline V gene lookup returns CDR1 SGHVS and CDR2 FQNEAQ. The CDR3 length is 13 residues. CDR3 sequence (DNA): TGTGCCAGCAGCCTGGACAGGCAAGAGACCCAGTACTTC. It yields the protein CASSLDRQETQYF. Variable domain in full (rest from reference TRBV7-8 and TRBJ2-5): GAGVSQSPRYKVAKRGQDVALRCDPISGHVSLFWYQQALGQGPEFLTYFQNEAQLDKSGLPSDRFFAERPEGSVSTLKIQRTQQEDSAVYLCASSLDRQETQYFGPGTRLLVL.

This clone was picked up one time. This sequence joins TRBV7-2 and TRBJ1-2, with 8 bases fitting TRBD1. Trimming took 1 base from V and 7 from J; bases not matched to a gene: 5. Germline CDR1 reads SGHTA; CDR2 reads FQGNSA. The CDR3 extends over 14 amino acids. CDR3 region: CASSLGQGWAGYTF. The CDR3 bases are TGTGCCAGCAGCTTAGGACAGGGGTGGGCTGGCTACACCTTC.

This clone appeared a few times. The V and J genes are TRBV5-8 and TRBJ1-4, with 9 bases that match TRBD1. Germline V gene sequence: CDR1 SGHTS, CDR2 YDEGEE. The CDR3 sequence is 12 residues long. Trimming at V came to 3 bases and at J to 17 bases, leaving 8 bases not matched to a gene. CDR3 DNA: TGTGCCAGCAGCTCCTTACAGGGGGCCCTATTTTTT. As protein: CASSSLQGALFF.